The T cell receptor (beta chain) under discussion was sequenced for a study of T cells in Graves' hyperthyroidism and ophthalmopathy. This CDR3 comprises 11 residues. V lost 2 bases to trimming and J lost 10 bases, with 8 bases between them. Per germline, CDR1 ENHRY and CDR2 SYGVKD. Amplification yielded TCR beta CDR3 regions, with RNA transcripts as the source. Researchers ran a first-round RT-PCR on the TCR CDR3 using the HTBI primer set. TCRdb independently ran MiXCR on the multiplex PCR reads; one entry per CDR3 protein. The profile shows over 500,000 distinct CDR3 sequences, about 15% of them singletons. This clonotype was counted only a few times. Aged 18 to 65, the patients had hyperthyroidism that was newly diagnosed and had lasted under 2 months. Isolation of PBMCs was performed on 9.5 to 10 ml fresh peripheral blood.

The sequence derives from a middle-aged woman with Graves' hyperthyroidism. What was sequenced was blood. V usage is TRBV10-3 and J usage is TRBJ1-2; a weak D match, TRBD1 (5 bases). CDR3 nucleotide sequence: TGTGCCATCAGTGAGGTCAGGGACTACACCTTC. Translation gives CAISEVRDYTF.